These 5 T cell receptor beta chains came from one sample sequenced in a study of shared clonotypes between healthy human individuals. Cells designated naive CD8 were CD45RO-negative and were positively selected for CCR7, with terminally differentiated effector memory CD45RA+ cells excluded. Sequencing was performed with immunoSEQ multiplex PCR; in TCRdb, only in-frame clones are kept and a portion is missing. The top ten hold roughly 1% of the sample, which has more than 2 million clones, just under 95% seen once. The sample was naive CD8+ T cells sorted from blood. The receptors here all came from a man between 18 and 35 years old in good health.

The V gene is TRBV19, the J gene TRBJ2-7; no reliable D call. The germline V gene has CDR1 LNHDA and CDR2 SQIVND (reference sequence). The CDR3 length is 13 residues. Trimming pared 3 bases from V and 5 bases from J, leaving 11 bases between. In DNA, the CDR3 is TGTGCCAGTAGTATCCTCCTAGACAACGAGCAGTACTTC. The encoded protein is CASSILLDNEQYF. The entire variable domain, with the rest obtained from reference TRBV19 and TRBJ2-7, is as follows: DGGITQSPKYLFRKEGQNVTLSCEQNLNHDAMYWYRQDPGQGLRLIYYSQIVNDFQKGDIAEGYSVSREKKESFPLTVTSAQKNPTAFYLCASSILLDNEQYFGPGTRLTVT.

This chain connects TRBV2 to TRBJ2-5; 7 bases are a match to TRBD1. Germline V gene data show CDR1 as SNHLY and CDR2 as FYNNEI. CDR3 length: 14 amino acids. V was clipped by 6 bases and J by 2 bases; unmatched bases: 6. CDR3 residues: CASREPGQQETQYF. The CDR3 DNA is TGTGCCAGCAGGGAACCGGGACAGCAAGAGACCCAGTACTTC.

The rearrangement links TRBV7-6 to TRBJ1-6; 8 bases match TRBD1. The CDR3 has 16 amino acids. Germline V gene sequence: CDR1 SGHVS, CDR2 FNYEAQ. V dropped 5 bases and J dropped 0; count of bases not matched to a gene: 3. CDR3 loop: CASSVTGGSYNSPLHF. As DNA, the CDR3 is TGTGCCAGCAGCGTCACAGGGGGCTCCTATAATTCACCCCTCCACTTT.

The CDR3 protein is CASSDPTSGVYEQFF. DNA for the CDR3: TGTGCCAGCAGTGACCCGACTAGCGGGGTCTATGAGCAGTTCTTC. V is TRBV25-1 and J is TRBJ2-1, with 11 bases matching TRBD2. V dropped 3 bases and J dropped 8; count of bases not matched to a gene: 6. The CDR3 has 15 amino acids. In germline, CDR1 is MGHDK, CDR2 SYGVNS. The full variable domain, in which reference TRBV25-1 and TRBJ2-1 provide the parts outside the CDR3, is EADIYQTPRYLVIGTGKKITLECSQTMGHDKMYWYQQDPGMELHLIHYSYGVNSTEKGDLSSESTVSRIRTEHFPLTLESARPSHTSQYLCASSDPTSGVYEQFFGPGTRLTVL.

The V gene is TRBV5-1, the J gene TRBJ2-5; 9 positions agree with TRBD1. The J call may be wrong; the DNA end is better matched by TRBJ2-7. The germline CDR1 and CDR2 sequences are SGHRS and YFSETQ. This CDR3 has 14 amino acids. As DNA, the CDR3 is TGCGCCAGCAGCGGAACAGGGGGCAGCTACGAGCAGTACTTC. Protein: CASSGTGGSYEQYF.